The 29 T cell receptor beta chains below come from one sample, sequenced in a study of chemoradiotherapy in HPV16-positive cancers. TCRdb's copy holds only in-frame clones and misses some; the assay was immunoSEQ multiplex PCR. The sample contains 13,000 or so clones, around 85% of which appear only once. This material consisted of blood, taken from a patient who underwent chemoradiotherapy. The receptor source for this set is a human donor with HPV-associated anogenital cancer.

This clone was detected only once. The CDR3 coding sequence is TGTGCCAGTAGCGGTACCGGGACTAGAAAGCCATACGAGCAGTTCTTC. Translation gives CASSGTGTRKPYEQFF. The rearrangement joins TRBV19 to TRBJ2-1; 8 nucleotides align to TRBD2. V lost 6 bases, J lost 10 bases, and 17 bases stayed unmatched. This CDR3 spans 16 amino acids. Germline V gene lookup returns CDR1 LNHDA and CDR2 SQIVND (reference sequence). The entire variable domain, with the rest obtained from reference TRBV19 and TRBJ2-1, is as follows: DGGITQSPKYLFRKEGQNVTLSCEQNLNHDAMYWYRQDPGQGLRLIYYSQIVNDFQKGDIAEGYSVSREKKESFPLTVTSAQKNPTAFYLCASSGTGTRKPYEQFFGPGTRLTVL.

This sequence joins TRBV27 and TRBJ2-1; D is undetermined. The germline V and J ends were trimmed by 3 bases and 7 bases, with 13 bases remaining between them. CDR3 size: 14 residues. Germline V CDR1 and CDR2: MNHEY, SMNVEV (reference sequence). The CDR3 loop is CASSLIELGNEQFF. The CDR3 nucleotides are TGTGCCAGCAGTTTGATAGAGCTCGGTAATGAGCAGTTCTTC.

The genes are TRBV6-1 and TRBJ2-6; no clear D gene. This CDR3 region has 15 residues. Germline V gives CDR1 MNHNS, CDR2 SASEGT. V lost 1 base and J lost 0, with 4 bases in between. The CDR3 nucleotides read TGTGCCAGCAGTGAAGAGTTCTCTGGGGCCAACGTCCTGACTTTC. Its protein product is CASSEEFSGANVLTF.

The chain has TRBV19 and TRBJ2-1; the D is unclear. CDR1 and CDR2 (germline): LNHDA, SQIVND (reference sequence). CDR3 length: 14 residues. V was cut by 5 bases and J by 5 bases, with 13 bases left in between. The CDR3 nucleotides read TGTGCCAGTAGTCCCCCCCGGTACGACAATGAGCAGTTCTTC. It yields the protein CASSPPRYDNEQFF.

The chain carries TRBV19 and TRBJ1-2; TRBD1 matches 9 bases. Germline CDR1 LNHDA, CDR2 SQIVND (reference sequence). There are 14 residues in the CDR3. The J segment lost 7 bases and the V segment lost 7 bases, leaving 10 bases of the junction unmatched. The CDR3 region is CASTPSQGAGGYTF. The CDR3 nucleotides read TGTGCCAGTACTCCATCACAGGGGGCTGGTGGCTACACCTTC.

This chain uses TRBV28 with TRBJ2-3; D is perhaps TRBD2 (5 bases). The CDR3 runs to 15 residues. Trimming stripped 5 bases from V and 4 bases from J, with 16 bases between. Germline V gives CDR1 MDHEN, CDR2 SYDVKM. This CDR3 is CASSPRRGFADTQYF. The DNA for the CDR3 is TGTGCCAGCAGTCCCCGTCGAGGGTTTGCAGATACGCAGTATTTT. The entire variable domain, with the rest obtained from reference TRBV28 and TRBJ2-3, is as follows: DVKVTQSSRYLVKRTGEKVFLECVQDMDHENMFWYRQDPGLGLRLIYFSYDVKMKEKGDIPEGYSVSREKKERFSLILESASTNQTSMYLCASSPRRGFADTQYFGPGTRLTVL.

This chain links TRBV7-9 with TRBJ1-4, with D tentatively TRBD1 (5 bases). V was clipped by 5 bases and J by 5 bases, with 15 bases between them. The germline gives CDR1 SEHNR, CDR2 FQNEAQ (reference sequence). The CDR3 contains 15 residues. CDR3 amino acids: CASSRPGLKNEKLFF. The CDR3, as DNA: TGTGCCAGCAGCCGACCGGGACTCAAGAATGAAAAACTGTTTTTT.

A single count supports this clone. The CDR3 DNA sequence: TGTGCCAGCAGCGGAAGGACAGGGGGCTATGAAAAACTGTTTTTT. This encodes CASSGRTGGYEKLFF. The V gene is TRBV9, the J gene TRBJ1-4, with 11 bases identical to TRBD1. Germline CDR1 reads SGDLS; CDR2 reads YYNGEE. CDR3 size: 15 residues. The V gene end was trimmed by 3 bases and the J gene end by 6 bases; junction bases not matched to a gene: 4.

The genes are TRBV19 and TRBJ2-5; D remains unclear. The V end was cut by 0 bases, the J end by 6 bases, with 5 bases between. From germline, CDR1 is LNHDA and CDR2 SQIVND (reference sequence). This CDR3 spans 12 amino acids. CDR3 in DNA: TGTGCCAGTAGTATAGATGGGCAGACCCAGTACTTC. Its translation is CASSIDGQTQYF.

The J gene is TRBJ2-2, the V gene TRBV7-6; 8 bases fit TRBD1. The CDR3 has 16 amino acids. Per the germline V gene, CDR1 is SGHVS and CDR2 is FNYEAQ. J lost 3 bases, V lost 5 bases, and 8 bases had no gene match. The CDR3 DNA is TGTGCCAGCAGCCGACATGGACAGGGAGACACCGGGGAGCTGTTTTTT. Translating it yields CASSRHGQGDTGELFF.

The count of this clone is one. This chain uses TRBV7-2 with TRBJ2-6, with 8 nucleotides matching TRBD2. CDR3 length: 18 amino acids. CDR1 and CDR2 from the germline V gene are SGHTA and FQGNSA. The V segment lost 2 bases and the J segment 0 bases; nucleotides outside the gene matches: 6. CDR3 sequence reads: CASSLISGGLSGANVLTF. The CDR3, as DNA: TGTGCCAGCAGCTTAATCAGCGGGGGCCTCTCTGGGGCCAACGTCCTGACTTTC.

This chain uses TRBV7-2 with TRBJ1-2, with TRBD1 matching 7 bases. Germline V lookup: CDR1 SGHTA, CDR2 FQGNSA. The ends lost 5 bases at V and 2 bases at J; junction bases unmatched: 14. The CDR3 covers 17 residues. The CDR3 DNA follows: TGTGCCAGCAGCCCAAGCCCCGACAGGGCCCGCAACTATGGCTACACCTTC. Protein: CASSPSPDRARNYGYTF.

CDR3 sequence (DNA): TGTGCCAGCAGTGAAGGGTACCGAACCGGGGAGCTGTTTTTT. It codes for CASSEGYRTGELFF. The chain has TRBV6-1 and TRBJ2-2, with D unclear. CDR1 is MNHNS and CDR2 is SASEGT in the germline V gene. V shed 1 base and J shed 5 bases, with 8 bases lying between them. CDR3 length equals 14 residues.

This chain connects TRBV5-6 to TRBJ2-1, with 8 nucleotides matching TRBD1. This CDR3 has 15 residues. Germline values: CDR1 SGHDT, CDR2 YYEEEE. The V and J ends lost 0 bases and 8 bases, in that order; junction bases with no gene match: 7. This CDR3 reads CASSLVGQGGHEQFF. The DNA for the CDR3 is TGTGCCAGCAGCTTGGTCGGACAGGGTGGTCATGAGCAGTTCTTC.

The V call is TRBV30, the J call TRBJ1-5, with TRBD1 as a possible D gene (5 bases). The V gene lost 0 bases and the J gene lost 1 base, with 16 bases spanning the gap. The CDR3 runs to 17 residues. Germline-derived CDR1 and CDR2 are GTSNPN and SVGIG (reference sequence). The CDR3 coding sequence is TGTGCCTGGAGTGTACTGAAGGGGAGAGGGAGCAATCAGCCCCAGCATTTT. Translation gives CAWSVLKGRGSNQPQHF. The full variable domain, its missing parts supplied by reference TRBV30 and TRBJ1-5, is SQTIHQWPATLVQPVGSPLSLECTVEGTSNPNLYWYRQAAGRGLQLLFYSVGIGQISSEVPQNLSASRPQDRQFILSSKKLLLSDSGFYLCAWSVLKGRGSNQPQHFGDGTRLSIL.

The gene calls are TRBV19 and TRBJ2-1; TRBD2 aligns across 7 bases. CDR1 and CDR2 (germline): LNHDA, SQIVND (reference sequence). With 4 bases clipped from V and 6 bases from J, the junction kept 3 bases outside the gene matches. The CDR3 runs 13 residues. The CDR3 reads CASSNSGGNEQFF. The CDR3 region has the DNA TGTGCCAGTAGTAATTCGGGGGGCAATGAGCAGTTCTTC.

The V call is TRBV27, the J call TRBJ2-4; D might be TRBD1 (6 bases). Germline loops: CDR1 MNHEY, CDR2 SMNVEV (reference sequence). The CDR3 spans 14 residues. V was pared by 6 bases and J by 1 base, with 10 bases between. The CDR3 sequence: CASSTGLAKNIQYF. Written as DNA, the CDR3 is TGTGCCAGCAGCACAGGGCTGGCCAAAAACATTCAGTACTTC.

V gene TRBV29-1 combines with J gene TRBJ2-3; D is ambiguous. CDR3 length equals 13 residues. Per germline, CDR1 SQVTM and CDR2 ANQGSEA. Trimming took 3 bases from V and 2 from J, leaving 9 bases between them. For the CDR3, the DNA is TGCAGCGTTGAGTCCTCATTCACAGATACGCAGTATTTT. The encoded protein is CSVESSFTDTQYF.

This clone was detected only a few times. V is TRBV7-9 and J is TRBJ2-7; 7 positions agree with TRBD1. With V trimmed by 5 bases and J by 6 bases, 13 bases remained unmatched. Germline V lookup: CDR1 SEHNR, CDR2 FQNEAQ (reference sequence). This CDR3 spans 15 amino acids. The CDR3, as DNA: TGTGCCAGCAGCCAAGTCGGACAGGCCAGGGCCGAGCAGTACGTC. Its protein product is CASSQVGQARAEQYV.

The chain couples TRBV19 to TRBJ1-1; D remains ambiguous. The V and J ends lost 3 bases and 2 bases respectively, with 10 bases between them. Germline V lookup: CDR1 LNHDA, CDR2 SQIVND (reference sequence). The CDR3 spans 14 residues. CDR3 sequence: CASSIAAANTEAFF. The CDR3 DNA sequence: TGTGCCAGTAGTATTGCGGCGGCTAACACTGAAGCTTTCTTT.

There are a few counts of this clone. V usage is TRBV29-1 and J usage is TRBJ1-2, with D possibly matching TRBD1 (6 bases). V lost 5 bases to trimming and J lost 3 bases, with 10 bases between them. Looked up from germline, CDR1 is SQVTM and CDR2 is ANQGSEA. The CDR3 runs 12 residues. CDR3 residues: CSVPGVDYGYTF. The CDR3 DNA reads as TGCAGCGTTCCAGGGGTGGACTATGGCTACACCTTC.

The chain joins TRBV18 to TRBJ2-5; D could derive from TRBD1 or TRBD2 (5 bases each). Trimming removed 0 bases at V and 2 bases at J, with 10 bases between. The germline gives CDR1 KGHSH, CDR2 LQKENI. This CDR3 has 15 amino acids. CDR3 protein: CASSPPSGLQETQYF. Written as DNA, the CDR3 is TGTGCCAGCTCACCACCCTCGGGGCTTCAAGAGACCCAGTACTTC.

The gene calls are TRBV29-1 and TRBJ2-6; D might be TRBD1 (6 bases). CDR1 is SQVTM and CDR2 is ANQGSEA in the germline V gene. This CDR3 is built from 18 residues. The ends were cut back, 1 base at V and 0 bases at J, with 16 bases in the middle. CDR3 loop: CSVEVPPGHPSGANVLTF. CDR3 in DNA: TGCAGCGTTGAAGTACCCCCGGGACATCCCTCTGGGGCCAACGTCCTGACTTTC.

V gene TRBV2 combines with J gene TRBJ2-5; D is undetermined. The CDR3 runs to 12 residues. V was shortened by 5 bases and J by 6 bases, with 10 bases between the two germline ends. The germline CDR1 and CDR2 sequences are SNHLY and FYNNEI. CDR3 sequence: CASSPLPQTQYF. In DNA, the CDR3 is TGTGCCAGCAGTCCCCTCCCTCAGACCCAGTACTTC.

This rearrangement joins TRBV2 to TRBJ1-5; D possibly corresponds to TRBD1 (5 bases). The CDR3 covers 15 residues. Deletions cut 5 bases from V and 4 bases from J, with 15 bases between. Germline assignment: CDR1 SNHLY and CDR2 FYNNEI. CDR3 amino acids: CASSPPGRTNQPQHF. The CDR3 DNA reads as TGTGCCAGCAGTCCTCCGGGACGAACTAATCAGCCCCAGCATTTT.

The genes are TRBV6-1 and TRBJ2-3; 12 positions match TRBD2. From germline, CDR1 is MNHNS and CDR2 SASEGT. The trim removed 3 bases at V and 1 base at J, leaving 2 bases unmatched. The CDR3 consists of 16 residues. CDR3 sequence: CASSDRLAGGTDTQYF. The CDR3 DNA is TGTGCCAGCAGTGATCGACTAGCGGGGGGCACAGATACGCAGTATTTT.

The rearrangement links TRBV4-1 to TRBJ2-7, with TRBD2 matching over 10 bases. CDR1 is MGHRA and CDR2 is YSYEKL in the germline V gene. The CDR3 runs to 16 residues. The ends lost 1 base at V and 3 bases at J; junction bases unmatched: 6. CDR3 DNA sequence: TGCGCCAGCAGCCAAGGGGCCGAGCGGGGGGGCTACGAGCAGTACTTC. Amino acids: CASSQGAERGGYEQYF.

CDR3 DNA: TGTGCCAGCAGTCTAAGACTAGCGGGGGGCCAAGAGACCCAGTACTTC. Translation gives CASSLRLAGGQETQYF. The chain is built from TRBV27 and TRBJ2-5; 13 nucleotides agree with TRBD2. Germline V gene data show CDR1 as MNHEY and CDR2 as SMNVEV (reference sequence). The CDR3 is 16 residues long. The ends lost 5 bases at V and 1 base at J; junction bases unmatched: 4.

The V call is TRBV19, the J call TRBJ2-5; D is possibly TRBD2 (5 bases). Germline V gene sequence: CDR1 LNHDA, CDR2 SQIVND (reference sequence). V dropped 3 bases and J dropped 4 bases, with 18 bases sitting between them. This CDR3 is built from 16 residues. For the CDR3, the DNA is TGTGCCAGTAGTATTATCCCCCGGCCTAGCCCAGAGACCCAGTACTTC. Translation: CASSIIPRPSPETQYF.